The T cell receptor (beta chain) under discussion was sequenced for a study of CD8+ T cells in alopecia areata. Treatment: oral pan-JAK inhibitor, 5-10 mg twice daily. About this clone: Its antigen is unidentified.

Findings of the study overall: Tofacitinib significantly brought down scalp clonality and expanded CD8+ clones among top 100. There was only one nonresponder, so it was unclear how baseline CD8+ expansion relates to response.

Following extraction, RNA underwent reverse transcription to cDNA, which served as the sequencing template. The protocol was immunoSEQ multiplex PCR, while the TCRdb copy is restricted to in-frame clones and leaves out a portion. This sample has about 200,000 clones, with less than 45% found just once. Germline CDR1 and CDR2: GTSNPN and SVGIG (reference sequence). V shed 5 bases, J shed 6 bases, and the junction held 4 bases outside the gene matches. The CDR3 covers 12 residues. The V call is TRBV30, the J call TRBJ2-4, with 7 bases identical to TRBD1. The sequenced sample was CD4+ T cells sorted from blood, obtained at approximately week 34, from a patient treated with tofacitinib. This sequence originates from a human donor with alopecia areata. This CDR3 reads CAWGWDRNIQYF. CDR3 DNA: TGTGCCTGGGGTTGGGACAGAAACATTCAGTACTTC.